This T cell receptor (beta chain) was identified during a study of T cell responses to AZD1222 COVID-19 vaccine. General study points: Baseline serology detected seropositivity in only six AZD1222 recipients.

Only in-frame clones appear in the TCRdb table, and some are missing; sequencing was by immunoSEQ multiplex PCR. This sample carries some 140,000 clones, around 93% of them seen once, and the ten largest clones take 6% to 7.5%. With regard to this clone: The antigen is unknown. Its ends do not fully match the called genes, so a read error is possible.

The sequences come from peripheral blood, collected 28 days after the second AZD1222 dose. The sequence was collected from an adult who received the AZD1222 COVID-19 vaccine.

The CDR3 coding sequence is TGTGCCAGCAGCTATGGGGATGACAGGAGAGGAGGCTTT. This gives the protein CASSYGDDRRGGF. The rearrangement uses TRBV5-8 and TRBJ1-1; weak D call: TRBD1 (6 bases). The length of the CDR3 is 13 residues. Per the germline V gene, CDR1 is SGHTS and CDR2 is YDEGEE.